This TCR beta chain emerged from a study of blood T cells in healthy people across ages (dated by TCRdb to between 2014 and 2017). Study-wide context: In model experiments, template switching captured about one uniquely barcoded TCR beta cDNA molecule for every two T cells. Age-related changes in TCR beta repertoire diversity were measured in the study by deep sequencing normalized with unique cDNA molecular identifiers. Donors were grouped into four age groups: young (average roughly 17 years), middle-aged (about 38), aged (around 60) and long-lived (approximately 75). To avoid experimental bias, donors of different ages were randomly spread across the sequencing lanes. Using the same blood draw, the study looked at two additional independent replicas of 1 million unique cDNA reads for two donors, one aged 18 to 30 and the other aged 80 or older. Paper-wide results and their limitations: The CMV infection status of donors was not known, potentially confounding age-related changes in expanded clonotypes. Because profiling used bulk unsorted PBMCs, naive and antigen-experienced compartments could not be compared conclusively. Observed TCR beta diversity per million T cells fell roughly linearly with age, and a significant reduction was already apparent by age roughly 41. Compared with the aged group, more naive CD4+ T cells, fewer expanded clones and increased TCR diversity were shown by the long-lived group, suggesting age selection. The percentage of naive T cells measured by flow cytometry correlated strongly with observed TCR beta diversity. Total diversity estimates from one million sequenced T cells were considered lower bounds and underestimates.

Preparation of the library involved 5' RACE. The listed sequencing device is Illumina HiSeq 2500. The second PCR ran for about 7 to 11 cycles and used a J-beta primer mix along with a sample-barcoded 5' primer. A unique molecular identifier was introduced onto each TCR beta cDNA molecule by a template-switch 5' adaptor carrying 12 random nucleotides. Each sample yielded at least 2.5 million CDR3-containing paired-end reads. First-strand cDNA synthesis was performed from all RNA using the Mint cDNA synthesis kit, with priming by a TRBC-specific oligonucleotide. Following uracil-DNA glycosylase treatment, a first 18-cycle PCR with universal primers M1SS and BC2_uni_R was performed on all cDNA. Processing in the source paper ran as follows. Each sample was normalized by randomly selecting 1 million high-quality reads, each carrying a distinct molecular identifier. Instead of being binned into consensus sequences, reads that shared molecular identifiers were thrown out. MiTCR, run with a Q25 quality threshold and the strictest error-elimination algorithm, handled CDR3 identification, clonotype clustering and error correction. Lower-bound total TCR beta diversity was estimated with a nonparametric unseen species model using Euler transformation. The public sequencing data were trimmed at Q25 with fastp and processed into clonotypes with MiXCR by TCRdb, which kept only in-frame beta chains. Rows are unified per CDR3 protein, each entry keeping the most common DNA and genes. TCRdb, rather than the study authors, made the V and J calls. The sample includes roughly 800,000 distinct CDR3 sequences, with around 36% observed a single time. The ten top clones hold under 15% of the sample.

Donors were 35 to 40 systemically healthy Caucasian individuals from Russia aged roughly 6 to 95 years. Each donor gave 8 to 10 milliliters of peripheral blood, drawn into EDTA-treated Vacutainer tubes. PBMCs were isolated by Ficoll-Paque density-gradient centrifugation, with at least 7 million obtained per sample. Total RNA, at least 5 micrograms per sample, was extracted from PBMCs with Trizol reagent. For every donor, flow cytometry on a PBMC aliquot measured the percentage of naive CD45RAhigh/CD27high T cells. Counted from cysteine to phenylalanine, this CDR3 has 12 amino acids. Only the CDR3 region is kept as DNA, spanning 36 bases read in frame from base 1. V is shortened by 4 bases, J by 2 bases, and the region joining them spans 6 bases. This clonotype was observed at least ten times. Its target antigen remains unknown. One base away there is no much larger clone; base qualities are not given.

The sample comprised blood. The sequence came from a man aged 18 to 30 in good health. The rearrangement joined TRBV12-3 or TRBV12-4 to TRBJ2-7; the D gene identity is not certain. The CDR3 reads as follows: CASSSNPYEQYF. The DNA sequence is given as TGTGCCAGCAGTTCAAATCCCTACGAGCAGTACTTC.